These T cell receptor beta chains were read from a single sample in a study of a mutant IDH1 vaccine in newly diagnosed glioma. Antigens of these TCRs are unknown. Sequencing was performed with immunoSEQ multiplex PCR; in TCRdb, only in-frame clones are kept and a portion is missing. The top ten clones hold less than 5.5% of a sample with under 60,000 clones, 76% of them seen once. Material: PBMCs, obtained from a glioma patient whose treatment included an IDH1 peptide vaccine. The receptors stem from a middle-aged woman with glioma. Some clones in this sample may be carry-over from other donors' samples. The CDR3 runs from the conserved cysteine through the conserved F or W. The D gene is left open where the match is weak. Size is omitted from some rows. Given values are once, few, many or a class for expanded clones.

CDR3: CASSPRRVPNLGYTF
DNA: TGTGCCAGCAGCCCCCGCCGGGTACCCAACTTGGGCTACACCTTC
size: once
D: -
V: TRBV7-8
J: TRBJ1-2

CDR3: CASSLGQGIDYGYTF
DNA: TGTGCCAGCAGCTTAGGCCAGGGTATTGACTATGGCTACACCTTC
size: -
D: -
V: TRBV7-9
J: TRBJ1-2

CDR3: CASSFRQATGHTEAFF
DNA: TGTGCCAGCAGTTTTAGACAGGCCACGGGGCACACTGAAGCTTTCTTT
size: few
D: -
V: TRBV6-5
J: TRBJ1-1

CDR3: CAWSVDRSYEQYF
DNA: TGTGCCTGGAGTGTGGACAGGTCCTACGAGCAGTACTTC
size: -
D: TRBD1
V: TRBV30
J: TRBJ2-7

CDR3: CASSEGDNEQFF
DNA: TGTGCCAGCAGTGAAGGGGACAATGAGCAGTTCTTC
size: -
D: -
V: TRBV2
J: TRBJ2-1

CDR3: CASSRLDRGDSYEQYF
DNA: TGTGCCAGCAGTCGACTCGACAGGGGGGACTCCTACGAGCAGTACTTC
size: -
D: TRBD1
V: TRBV7-2
J: TRBJ2-7

CDR3: CASSHGTPEAFF
DNA: TGCGCCAGCAGCCACGGGACACCTGAAGCTTTCTTT
size: -
D: -
V: TRBV4-1
J: TRBJ1-1

CDR3: CASSPPSGGVGSEQFF
DNA: TGTGCCAGCTCACCACCGAGCGGGGGGGTCGGGTCTGAGCAGTTCTTC
size: -
D: TRBD2
V: TRBV18
J: TRBJ2-1

CDR3: CASGSGTGNEKLFF
DNA: TGTGCTAGTGGTTCGGGGACAGGTAATGAAAAACTGTTTTTT
size: few
D: TRBD1
V: TRBV12-5
J: TRBJ1-4

CDR3: CASSAFRGGARETQYF
DNA: TGTGCCAGCAGTGCCTTTCGAGGAGGAGCTAGGGAGACCCAGTACTTC
size: -
D: -
V: TRBV27
J: TRBJ2-5

CDR3: CASGTGSFSGANVLTF
DNA: TGTGCCAGCGGGACAGGGTCATTCTCTGGGGCCAACGTCCTGACTTTC
size: -
D: TRBD1
V: TRBV28
J: TRBJ2-6

CDR3: CASQPNEQFF
DNA: TGTGCCAGCCAACCTAATGAGCAGTTCTTC
size: few
D: -
V: TRBV2
J: TRBJ2-1

CDR3: CASKRGEETQYF
DNA: TGTGCCAGCAAAAGGGGGGAAGAGACCCAGTACTTC
size: -
D: -
V: TRBV2
J: TRBJ2-5

CDR3: CASSVGQGASEAFF
DNA: TGTGCCAGTAGTGTCGGACAGGGGGCCTCTGAAGCTTTCTTT
size: -
D: TRBD1
V: TRBV19
J: TRBJ1-1

CDR3: CASSAQGSSYNEQFF
DNA: TGTGCCAGCAGTGCCCAAGGGAGCTCCTACAATGAGCAGTTCTTC
size: -
D: -
V: TRBV6-1
J: TRBJ2-1

CDR3: CASSYNRGHTPLHF
DNA: TGTGCCAGCAGTTACAACAGGGGGCATACACCCCTCCACTTT
size: few
D: TRBD1
V: TRBV27
J: TRBJ1-6

CDR3: CASSQLGQPRGETQYF
DNA: TGTGCCAGCAGCCAACTGGGACAGCCCAGGGGGGAGACCCAGTACTTC
size: -
D: TRBD1
V: TRBV4-2
J: TRBJ2-5

CDR3: CASSLDNQPQHF
DNA: TGTGCCAGCAGCTTAGATAATCAGCCCCAGCATTTT
size: few
D: -
V: TRBV7-9
J: TRBJ1-5

CDR3: CASSLGTGGQETQYF
DNA: TGCGCCAGCAGCTTAGGGACAGGGGGCCAAGAGACCCAGTACTTC
size: -
D: TRBD1
V: TRBV5-1
J: TRBJ2-5

CDR3: CASSGSGGPVNEQFF
DNA: TGTGCCAGCAGTGGGTCCGGGGGGCCCGTCAATGAGCAGTTCTTC
size: -
D: -
V: TRBV9
J: TRBJ2-1

CDR3: CASSPGVDSNQPQHF
DNA: TGTGCCAGCTCACCAGGGGTGGATAGCAATCAGCCCCAGCATTTT
size: -
D: -
V: TRBV18
J: TRBJ1-5

CDR3: CASSPGTNEANYGYTF
DNA: TGTGCCAGTAGTCCCGGGACCAACGAAGCTAACTATGGCTACACCTTC
size: -
D: -
V: TRBV19
J: TRBJ1-2

CDR3: CASSPWDRGGLETQYF
DNA: TGTGCCAGCAGCCCTTGGGACAGGGGAGGGTTGGAGACCCAGTACTTC
size: -
D: TRBD1
V: TRBV7-9
J: TRBJ2-5

CDR3: CASRGPPGLSTDTQYF
DNA: TGTGCCAGCAGAGGGCCACCGGGACTCAGCACAGATACGCAGTATTTT
size: -
D: -
V: TRBV7-8
J: TRBJ2-3

CDR3: CASSLVPGQILEQYF
DNA: TGTGCCAGCAGCTTGGTGCCGGGACAGATCCTTGAGCAGTACTTC
size: -
D: TRBD1
V: TRBV5-6
J: TRBJ2-7

CDR3: CASSQADSSGNTIYF
DNA: TGTGCCAGCAGCCAGGCTGACAGCTCTGGAAACACCATATATTTT
size: -
D: -
V: TRBV4-2
J: TRBJ1-3

CDR3: CASSLDTNTEAFF
DNA: TGTGCCAGCTCCCTTGACACCAACACTGAAGCTTTCTTT
size: -
D: -
V: TRBV18
J: TRBJ1-1

CDR3: CASSEGGTAYNEQFF
DNA: TGTGCCAGCAGCGAAGGCGGTACGGCCTACAATGAGCAGTTCTTC
size: -
D: -
V: TRBV5-4
J: TRBJ2-1

CDR3: CASSRSGAGRNTEAFF
DNA: TGTGCCAGCAGCCGTTCTGGGGCAGGGCGGAACACTGAAGCTTTCTTT
size: few
D: -
V: TRBV7-9
J: TRBJ1-1

CDR3: CARSSPVRADTQYF
DNA: TGTGCCAGAAGCTCTCCCGTCCGGGCAGATACGCAGTATTTT
size: -
D: -
V: TRBV5-3
J: TRBJ2-3

CDR3: CASSEARTSGGGAEQYF
DNA: TGTGCCAGCAGTGAAGCCCGGACTAGCGGGGGGGGCGCAGAGCAGTACTTC
size: -
D: TRBD2
V: TRBV6-1
J: TRBJ2-7

CDR3: CAISEWTASMADGYTF
DNA: TGTGCCATCAGTGAGTGGACGGCCTCCATGGCCGATGGCTACACCTTC
size: -
D: -
V: TRBV10-3
J: TRBJ1-2

CDR3: CASSQEKGSYGYTF
DNA: TGCGCCAGCAGCCAAGAAAAGGGGAGCTATGGCTACACCTTC
size: -
D: -
V: TRBV4-1
J: TRBJ1-2

CDR3: CAWSSGGAGEQFF
DNA: TGTGCCTGGAGTAGCGGGGGGGCGGGTGAGCAGTTCTTC
size: -
D: TRBD2
V: TRBV30
J: TRBJ2-1

CDR3: CASRKQGLDTEAFF
DNA: TGTGCCAGTAGAAAACAGGGGTTAGACACTGAAGCTTTCTTT
size: -
D: TRBD1
V: TRBV19
J: TRBJ1-1

CDR3: CASSWGTDTEAFF
DNA: TGTGCCAGCAGCTGGGGGACGGACACTGAAGCTTTCTTT
size: few
D: -
V: TRBV7-9
J: TRBJ1-1

CDR3: CASSLPTQETQYF
DNA: TGTGCCAGCAGCTTGCCTACCCAAGAGACCCAGTACTTC
size: -
D: -
V: TRBV5-4
J: TRBJ2-5

CDR3: CATSRSRESRELFF
DNA: TGTGCCACCAGCAGATCCCGCGAGTCCCGGGAGCTGTTTTTT
size: -
D: -
V: TRBV15
J: TRBJ2-2

CDR3: CASSVGGTEAYEQYF
DNA: TGTGCCAGCAGCGTAGGAGGAACGGAGGCTTACGAGCAGTACTTC
size: few
D: -
V: TRBV9
J: TRBJ2-7

CDR3: CSVGTHRGPGQPQHF
DNA: TGCAGCGTTGGGACCCACAGGGGGCCCGGTCAGCCCCAGCATTTT
size: -
D: TRBD1
V: TRBV29-1
J: TRBJ1-5

CDR3: CASSLARGEQFF
DNA: TGTGCCAGCAGCCTCGCGAGAGGTGAGCAGTTCTTC
size: -
D: -
V: TRBV5-5
J: TRBJ2-1

CDR3: CASSPLQGTNNYGYTF
DNA: TGTGCCAGCTCACCCCTACAGGGGACGAATAACTATGGCTACACCTTC
size: few
D: TRBD1
V: TRBV18
J: TRBJ1-2

CDR3: CASSLDRGEQFF
DNA: TGCGCCAGCAGCTTGGACAGAGGTGAGCAGTTCTTC
size: few
D: -
V: TRBV5-1
J: TRBJ2-1

CDR3: CASSSGTKYGYTF
DNA: TGTGCCAGCAGCTCCGGGACGAAGTATGGCTACACCTTC
size: few
D: -
V: TRBV2
J: TRBJ1-2

CDR3: CASSTSTDRSYGYTF
DNA: -
size: few
D: -
V: TRBV2
J: TRBJ1-2

CDR3: CAWTPIGLAKQYF
DNA: TGTGCCTGGACCCCAATAGGGTTGGCTAAACAGTACTTC
size: -
D: -
V: TRBV30
J: TRBJ2-7

CDR3: CASSLARETGYGYTF
DNA: TGTGCCAGCAGTCTCGCCAGGGAAACAGGGTATGGCTACACCTTC
size: -
D: -
V: TRBV5-4
J: TRBJ1-2